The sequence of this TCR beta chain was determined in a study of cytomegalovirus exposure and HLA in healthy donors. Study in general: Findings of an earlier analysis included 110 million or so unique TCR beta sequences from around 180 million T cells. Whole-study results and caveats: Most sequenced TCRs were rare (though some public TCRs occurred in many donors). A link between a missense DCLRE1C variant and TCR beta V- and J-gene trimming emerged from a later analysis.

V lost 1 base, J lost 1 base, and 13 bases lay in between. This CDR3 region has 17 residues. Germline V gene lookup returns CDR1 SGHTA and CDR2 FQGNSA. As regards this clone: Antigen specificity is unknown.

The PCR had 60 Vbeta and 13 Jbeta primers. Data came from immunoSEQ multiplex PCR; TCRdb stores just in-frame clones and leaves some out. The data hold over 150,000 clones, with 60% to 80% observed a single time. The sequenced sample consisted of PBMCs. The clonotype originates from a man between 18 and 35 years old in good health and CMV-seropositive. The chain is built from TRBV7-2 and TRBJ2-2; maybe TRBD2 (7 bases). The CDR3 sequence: CASSLVGGLENTGELFF. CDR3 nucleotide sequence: TGTGCCAGCAGCTTAGTGGGGGGGCTCGAGAACACCGGGGAGCTGTTTTTT.